This entry is about one T cell receptor beta chain. A few counts support this clonotype. It has no known antigen specificity. Base quality data are lacking; no much larger clone is found one base away. The sample is drawn from a study of blood T cells in healthy people across ages (dated by TCRdb to the mid-2010s). In terms of the full investigation: In model experiments, roughly one uniquely barcoded TCR beta cDNA molecule per two T cells was captured by template switching. Donors of different ages were randomly distributed across sequencing lanes to avoid experimental bias. Donors were grouped into four age groups: young (average approximately 16 years), middle-aged (approximately 41), aged (about 59) and long-lived (just over 80). For two donors (one aged 18 to 29 and one aged 80 or older), the study analyzed two additional independent replicas of 1 million unique cDNA reads from the same blood draw. To track age-related changes in TCR beta repertoire diversity, the study relied on deep sequencing normalized with unique cDNA molecular identifiers.

The receptor library was made with 5' RACE. The run used an Illumina HiSeq 2500. The second PCR ran for about 7 to 11 cycles and used a J-beta primer mix along with a sample-barcoded 5' primer. Each TCR beta cDNA molecule received a unique molecular identifier from a template-switch 5' adaptor carrying 12 random nucleotides. Each sample yielded at least 3 million CDR3-containing paired-end reads. First-strand cDNA was synthesized from all RNA with the Mint cDNA synthesis kit, primed by a TRBC-specific oligonucleotide. After uracil-DNA glycosylase treatment, a first 18-cycle PCR used universal primers M1SS and BC2_uni_R on all cDNA. Processing in the source paper ran as follows. Each sample was normalized by randomly selecting 1 million high-quality reads, each carrying a distinct molecular identifier. Reads with shared molecular identifiers were discarded instead of being binned into consensus sequences. MiTCR, set to a Q25 quality threshold and the strictest error-elimination algorithm, was used for CDR3 identification, clonotype clustering and error correction. A nonparametric unseen species model with Euler transformation was used to estimate a lower bound on total TCR beta diversity. TCRdb itself trimmed the public reads at Q25 with fastp, ran MiXCR and retained productive beta chains. Each entry is one CDR3 protein sequence, shown with its most common DNA and genes. For this entry, the V and J calls and clone size follow TCRdb and not the study's own pipeline. For this sample the table gives 1.6 million or so distinct CDR3 sequences, of which roughly 30% were detected only once. 10% to 12% of the sample is held by the ten biggest clonotypes.

From the cysteine through the phenylalanine, the CDR3 covers 16 amino acids. CDR3 DNA only is kept here, 48 bases in frame from base 1. CDR1 and CDR2 (MDHEN, SYDVKM) derive from the germline V gene. V is reduced by 6 bases and J by 1 base, leaving a spacing of 17 bases between them. Systemically healthy Caucasian individuals from Russia, some 38 in total and aged about 6 to 100 years, were included as donors. Each donor gave ten milliliters of peripheral blood, collected into EDTA-treated Vacutainer tubes. Ficoll-Paque density-gradient centrifugation was used to isolate PBMCs, with at least 7 million per sample. Total RNA was extracted from PBMCs with Trizol reagent, with at least 6 micrograms obtained per sample. Naive CD45RAhigh/CD27high T cell percentages were measured by flow cytometry on a PBMC aliquot from every donor. The full study reports these points: Bulk unsorted PBMC profiling prevented conclusive comparison of naive and antigen-experienced compartments. Observed TCR beta diversity per million T cells fell roughly linearly with age, and a significant reduction was already apparent by age roughly 40. Compared with the aged group, the long-lived group had more naive CD4+ T cells, fewer expanded clones and increased TCR diversity, a pattern suggesting age selection. There was a strong correlation between observed TCR beta diversity and the percentage of naive T cells measured by flow cytometry. Donor CMV infection status was unknown, potentially confounding age-related changes in expanded clonotypes. Estimates of total diversity based on one million sequenced T cells were considered lower bounds and underestimates.

The chain employs TRBV28 and TRBJ2-3, with TRBD1 as a weak D call on 5 bases. The sequence was obtained from a woman aged 25 to 39 in good health. The sample consisted of blood. The CDR3 protein: CASSYRRQLGTDTQYF. The nucleotides read TGTGCCAGCAGCTACCGAAGACAGTTGGGCACAGATACGCAGTATTTT.